These 20 T cell receptor beta chains came from one sample sequenced in a study of blood T cell repertoires in COVID-19. Clones were sequenced by immunoSEQ multiplex PCR, and TCRdb holds only the in-frame ones, with some missing. The table shows around 130,000 clones, with 75% to 80% occurring only once. Sequenced sample: peripheral blood. Receptor source: a human donor in a cohort sampled during active COVID-19.

The V gene is TRBV19, the J gene TRBJ2-7, with 16 bases lining up with TRBD2. J was trimmed by 6 bases and V by 4 bases; bases with no gene match: 9. Germline CDR1 and CDR2: LNHDA and SQIVND (reference sequence). The CDR3 consists of 17 residues. The chain's CDR3 is CASSTGTSGRELSEQYF. DNA of the CDR3: TGTGCCAGTAGTACCGGGACTAGCGGGAGGGAATTGAGCGAGCAGTACTTC.

The chain recombines TRBV6-2 or TRBV6-3 with TRBJ2-7; 9 nucleotides match TRBD1. J was trimmed by 4 bases and V by 6 bases; bases with no gene match: 4. Germline V lookup: CDR1 MNHEY, CDR2 SVGEGT. The CDR3 sequence is 13 residues long. This CDR3 reads CASSRTGDYEQYF. CDR3 in DNA: TGTGCCAGCAGCAGGACAGGGGATTACGAGCAGTACTTC.

This clone was recorded a few times. The chain links TRBV15 to TRBJ1-1, with D perhaps matching TRBD1 (6 bases). CDR1 and CDR2 from the germline V gene are LNHNV and YYDKDF (reference sequence). The CDR3 runs to 16 residues. The germline V and J ends were trimmed by 5 bases and 0 bases, with 16 bases remaining between them. CDR3: CATSSAPGVVNTEAFF. The CDR3, as DNA: TGTGCCACCAGCTCTGCGCCAGGGGTAGTGAACACTGAAGCTTTCTTT.

The sample holds a few counts of this clone. CDR3 sequence (DNA): TGTGCCAGCAGCTTAAGGCAGGCATCTGGAAACACCATATATTTT. Its translation is CASSLRQASGNTIYF. This chain links TRBV13 with TRBJ1-3; D remains unclear. CDR1 is PRHDT, CDR2 FYEKMQ, per germline (reference sequence). This CDR3 contains 15 residues. Trimming took off 2 bases at V and 1 base at J, with 9 bases between the two ends.

The chain uses TRBV5-1 and TRBJ2-3; 15 bases are shared with TRBD2. This CDR3 comprises 17 residues. From germline, CDR1 is SGHRS and CDR2 YFSETQ. J gave up 8 bases and V 5 bases, and 12 bases lay outside the gene matches. The CDR3 loop is CASSPAGLAGGGSTQYF. The CDR3 DNA reads as TGCGCCAGCAGTCCAGCGGGACTAGCGGGGGGCGGGAGTACGCAGTATTTT.

The rearrangement uses TRBV9 and TRBJ2-5; 12 bases are a match to TRBD2. The trim removed 4 bases at V and 4 bases at J, leaving 11 bases unmatched. This CDR3 is built from 17 residues. Germline-derived CDR1 and CDR2 are SGDLS and YYNGEE. CDR3 sequence (DNA): TGTGCCAGCAGCCCCCAAGGCCCACTAGCGGGAGGAGAGACCCAGTACTTC. It encodes CASSPQGPLAGGETQYF.

The gene calls are TRBV19 and TRBJ1-3; D not certain. Trimming shortened V by 3 bases and J by 2 bases, and 8 bases separated the two germline ends. This CDR3 contains 14 residues. Per the germline V gene, CDR1 is LNHDA and CDR2 is SQIVND (reference sequence). The CDR3 DNA reads TGTGCCAGTAGTATCGGCGGGGCTGGAAACACCATATATTTT. As protein: CASSIGGAGNTIYF.

Written as DNA, the CDR3 is TGTGCCAGCAGCTCCTACGCCGAAGCTTTCTTT. Its translation is CASSSYAEAFF. This chain uses TRBV12-3 or TRBV12-4 with TRBJ1-1; D is unclear. The CDR3 consists of 11 residues. Trimming took off 6 bases at V and 8 bases at J, with 10 bases between the two ends.

The chain links TRBV7-8 to TRBJ1-5; maybe TRBD1 (6 bases). CDR3 size: 16 residues. Germline CDR1 is SGHVS and CDR2 is FQNEAQ. With 2 bases removed from V and 5 bases from J, the gap between germline ends came to 16 bases. This CDR3 is CASSLSRDIRHQPQHF. The CDR3 nucleotides are TGTGCCAGCAGCTTATCCCGGGACATACGACATCAGCCCCAGCATTTT.

This clone was counted only a few times. Other nucleotide sequences in the sample specify the same CDR3. The rearrangement uses TRBV27 and TRBJ1-1; 7 nucleotides line up with TRBD1. The CDR3 contains 14 residues. CDR1 and CDR2 from the germline V gene are MNHEY and SMNVEV (reference sequence). J was trimmed by 2 bases and V by 5 bases; bases with no gene match: 5. CDR3 coding DNA: TGTGCCAGCAGTCCCGGACAGGCCAACACTGAAGCTTTCTTT. Translated, it gives CASSPGQANTEAFF.

The chain recombines TRBV5-1 with TRBJ2-7; no clear D. V was cut by 0 bases and J by 0 bases, with 16 bases left in between. The CDR3 extends over 17 amino acids. Germline V gene data show CDR1 as SGHRS and CDR2 as YFSETQ. CDR3 residues: CASSLANVEQISYEQYF. CDR3 DNA sequence: TGCGCCAGCAGCTTGGCCAATGTAGAACAGATCTCCTACGAGCAGTACTTC.

The chain recombines TRBV6-1 with TRBJ2-7, with a possible D match to TRBD1 (6 bases). Germline lookup yields CDR1 MNHNS and CDR2 SASEGT. The CDR3 has 14 amino acids. V lost 3 bases and J lost 5, with 14 bases in between. The CDR3 sequence: CASSERGIEDEQYF. The DNA for the CDR3 is TGTGCCAGCAGTGAGAGGGGGATCGAGGACGAGCAGTACTTC.

The chain combines TRBV27 with TRBJ1-1; no definite D call. CDR3 length: 14 residues. Germline loops: CDR1 MNHEY, CDR2 SMNVEV (reference sequence). Trimming left V 0 bases short and J 1 base short, with 6 bases between. This chain's CDR3 is CASSLSSQNTEAFF. Written as DNA, the CDR3 is TGTGCCAGCAGTTTATCGTCCCAGAACACTGAAGCTTTCTTT.

The chain recombines TRBV1 with TRBJ2-7; the table gives TRBD2 as D, unverified against the DNA. TRBV1 is given as a pseudogene. CDR3 length: 19 residues. The CDR3 sequence: CTSSQEPSLGLAVSYEQYF. In nucleotides, the CDR3 is TGCACCAGCAGCCAAGAGCCCTCCCTGGGACTAGCGGTTTCCTACGAGCAGTACTTC.

V and J are TRBV18 and TRBJ2-7; D unresolved. Trimming removed 2 bases at V and 3 bases at J, with 14 bases between. CDR1 is KGHSH, CDR2 LQKENI, per germline. The length of the CDR3 is 15 residues. CDR3 in amino acids: CASSPLPRRHYEQYF. The CDR3 DNA follows: TGTGCCAGCTCACCATTACCCCGGCGACACTACGAGCAGTACTTC.

The rearrangement links TRBV4-1 to TRBJ2-1, with a possible D match to TRBD1 (6 bases). This CDR3 is 15 amino acids long. V dropped 0 bases and J dropped 6 bases, with 12 bases sitting between them. In germline, CDR1 is MGHRA, CDR2 YSYEKL. The CDR3 DNA sequence: TGCGCCAGCAGCCAAGATACAGGGCTCGGCAATGAGCAGTTCTTC. This sequence encodes CASSQDTGLGNEQFF.

This chain joins TRBV27 and TRBJ1-6; possibly TRBD1 for D (6 bases). The CDR3 loop spans 19 amino acids. Per the germline V gene, CDR1 is MNHEY and CDR2 is SMNVEV (reference sequence). V lost 1 base to trimming and J lost 5 bases, with 21 bases between them. CDR3 bases: TGTGCCAGCAGTTTATTACAGGGTCGGCAGCCAAGTCATAATTCACCCCTCCACTTT. It translates to CASSLLQGRQPSHNSPLHF.

The chain has TRBV9 and TRBJ2-5, with 7 bases lining up with TRBD2. Trimming at V came to 4 bases and at J to 5 bases, leaving 8 bases not matched to a gene. The CDR3 contains 14 residues. Germline V lookup: CDR1 SGDLS, CDR2 YYNGEE. CDR3 nucleotide sequence: TGTGCCAGCAGCCCCAGGACTAGTTGGGAGACCCAGTACTTC. Its translation is CASSPRTSWETQYF.

The V and J genes are TRBV7-2 and TRBJ2-6; 11 bases match TRBD1. In germline, CDR1 is SGHTA, CDR2 FQGNSA. Trimming at V came to 5 bases and at J to 1 base, leaving 7 bases not matched to a gene. The CDR3 length is 18 residues. Written as DNA, the CDR3 is TGTGCCAGCAGCCTCCGGGACAGGGGGAGATCTGGGGCCAACGTCCTGACTTTC. Protein sequence: CASSLRDRGRSGANVLTF.

The CDR3: CASSEGTGGHEQYF. In DNA form, the CDR3 reads TGTGCCAGCAGTGAAGGGACAGGGGGGCACGAGCAGTACTTC. This sequence joins TRBV2 and TRBJ2-7; 10 nucleotides line up with TRBD1. Trimming cost V 1 base and J 5 bases; bases outside gene matches: 2. Germline V gene data show CDR1 as SNHLY and CDR2 as FYNNEI. The CDR3 runs 14 residues.